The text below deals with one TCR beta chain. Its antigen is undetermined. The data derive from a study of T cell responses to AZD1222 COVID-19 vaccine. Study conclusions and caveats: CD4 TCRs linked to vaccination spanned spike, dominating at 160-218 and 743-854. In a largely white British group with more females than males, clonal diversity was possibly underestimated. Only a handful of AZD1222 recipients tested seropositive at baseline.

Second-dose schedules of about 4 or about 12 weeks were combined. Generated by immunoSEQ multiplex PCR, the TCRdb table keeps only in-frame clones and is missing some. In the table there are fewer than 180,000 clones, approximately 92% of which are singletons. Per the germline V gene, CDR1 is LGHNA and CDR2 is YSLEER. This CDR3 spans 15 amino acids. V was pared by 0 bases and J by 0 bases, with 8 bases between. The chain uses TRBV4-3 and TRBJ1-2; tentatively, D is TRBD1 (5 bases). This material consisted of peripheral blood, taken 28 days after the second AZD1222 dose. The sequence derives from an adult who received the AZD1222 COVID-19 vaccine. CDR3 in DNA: TGCGCCAGCAGCCAAGATCAGGGAGCTAACTATGGCTACACCTTC. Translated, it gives CASSQDQGANYGYTF.